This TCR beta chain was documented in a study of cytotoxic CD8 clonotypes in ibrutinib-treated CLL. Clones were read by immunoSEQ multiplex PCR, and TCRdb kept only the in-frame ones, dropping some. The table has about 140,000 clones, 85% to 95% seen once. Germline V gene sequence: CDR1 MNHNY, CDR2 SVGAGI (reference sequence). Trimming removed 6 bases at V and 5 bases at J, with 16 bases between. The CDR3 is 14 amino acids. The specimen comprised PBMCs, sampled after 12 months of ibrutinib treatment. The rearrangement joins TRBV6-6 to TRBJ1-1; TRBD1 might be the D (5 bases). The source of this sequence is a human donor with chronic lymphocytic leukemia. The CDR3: CASSPDRGGTEAFF. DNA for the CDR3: TGTGCCAGCAGCCCCGACAGAGGCGGGACTGAAGCTTTCTTT.